These 21 T cell receptor beta chains were all obtained from the same sample, sequenced in a study of Siglec-9 on CD8 T cells in melanoma. The table came from immunoSEQ multiplex PCR; TCRdb's copy has only in-frame clones and leaves some out. The data hold 29,000 or so clones, with 75% to 85% observed a single time. What was sequenced was Siglec-9- CD8+ T cells sorted from blood. The source is a human donor in good health.

V and J are TRBV19 and TRBJ1-4; no definite D call. Per the germline V gene, CDR1 is LNHDA and CDR2 is SQIVND (reference sequence). CDR3 length: 16 residues. V was cut by 5 bases and J by 0 bases, with 13 bases left in between. CDR3 sequence: CASSPRALATNEKLFF. The CDR3 nucleotides are TGTGCCAGTAGTCCTCGAGCCCTTGCAACTAATGAAAAACTGTTTTTT.

V gene TRBV7-8 combines with J gene TRBJ2-1; D uncertain. This CDR3 has 15 amino acids. In germline, CDR1 is SGHVS, CDR2 FQNEAQ. V was trimmed by 2 bases and J by 3 bases, leaving 11 bases between them. CDR3 sequence reads: CASSLHSENYNEQFF. The CDR3 bases are TGTGCCAGCAGCTTACACAGTGAAAACTACAATGAGCAGTTCTTC. Full variable domain (rest looked up from reference TRBV7-8 and TRBJ2-1): GAGVSQSPRYKVAKRGQDVALRCDPISGHVSLFWYQQALGQGPEFLTYFQNEAQLDKSGLPSDRFFAERPEGSVSTLKIQRTQQEDSAVYLCASSLHSENYNEQFFGPGTRLTVL.

This clone was counted only a few times. The genes are TRBV19 and TRBJ1-2, with a possible D match to TRBD1 (5 bases). This CDR3 contains 14 residues. V shed 8 bases and J shed 6 bases, with 19 bases lying between them. Germline V gene lookup returns CDR1 LNHDA and CDR2 SQIVND (reference sequence). The CDR3 here is CASRAESGGDGYTF. CDR3 DNA sequence: TGTGCCAGTCGGGCAGAGTCTGGGGGTGATGGCTACACCTTC.

This clone counts as medium-sized (0.01 to 0.1%). The rearrangement links TRBV11-2 to TRBJ1-4; possibly TRBD1 for D (6 bases). CDR1 and CDR2 (germline): SGHAT, FQNNGV. Trimming stripped 1 base from V and 3 bases from J, with 12 bases between. This CDR3 comprises 16 residues. This CDR3 is CASSLVPGDSNEKLFF. The DNA of the CDR3 is TGTGCCAGCAGCTTAGTCCCAGGGGACTCTAATGAAAAACTGTTTTTT.

V is TRBV5-1 and J is TRBJ2-1; the match to TRBD2 covers 9 bases. The CDR3 covers 18 residues. Per germline, CDR1 SGHRS and CDR2 YFSETQ. V lost 4 bases, J lost 0 bases, and 11 bases stayed unmatched. The CDR3 loop is CASSIWTSDPYSYNEQFF. In DNA form, the CDR3 reads TGCGCCAGCAGCATATGGACTAGCGATCCATACTCCTACAATGAGCAGTTCTTC.

This chain joins TRBV19 and TRBJ2-2, with 9 bases matching TRBD2. Germline-derived CDR1 and CDR2 are LNHDA and SQIVND (reference sequence). With 3 bases clipped from V and 5 bases from J, the junction kept 7 bases outside the gene matches. This CDR3 region has 16 residues. The CDR3 here is CASSIGGLARTGELFF. The CDR3 DNA reads as TGTGCCAGTAGTATTGGGGGACTAGCTCGAACCGGGGAGCTGTTTTTT.

The rearrangement links TRBV19 to TRBJ2-1; 9 bases match TRBD2. The V gene's germline CDR1 is LNHDA and CDR2 SQIVND (reference sequence). The CDR3 is 16 residues long. The J segment lost 6 bases and the V segment lost 0 bases, leaving 6 bases of the junction unmatched. CDR3 sequence reads: CASSIDSGSFSNEQFF. The CDR3 DNA sequence: TGTGCCAGTAGTATAGATAGCGGGAGTTTCTCCAATGAGCAGTTCTTC.

This chain links TRBV19 with TRBJ1-2; 9 bases align to TRBD1. V lost 10 bases, J lost 1 base, and 10 bases stayed unmatched. The CDR3 covers 15 residues. CDR1 is LNHDA, CDR2 SQIVND, per germline (reference sequence). DNA of the CDR3: TGTGCCACAGGGACAGGGATGGAACTTAACTATGGCTACACCTTC. Translation gives CATGTGMELNYGYTF. Based on the CDR3 plus reference TRBV19 and TRBJ1-2, the full variable domain is DGGITQSPKYLFRKEGQNVTLSCEQNLNHDAMYWYRQDPGQGLRLIYYSQIVNDFQKGDIAEGYSVSREKKESFPLTVTSAQKNPTAFYLCATGTGMELNYGYTFGSGTRLTVV.

The CDR3 sequence is CASSQGPRDEQFF. CDR3 DNA: TGTGCCAGCAGCCAGGGACCGAGGGATGAGCAGTTCTTC. The chain couples TRBV7-8 to TRBJ2-1; possibly TRBD1 or TRBD2 for D (5 bases each). This CDR3 is built from 13 residues. V dropped 5 bases and J dropped 8 bases, with 13 bases sitting between them. Germline V gives CDR1 SGHVS, CDR2 FQNEAQ.

This clone was seen a single time. CDR3 in amino acids: CASSKAAPSEGYTF. The CDR3 bases are TGTGCCAGCAGCAAAGCGGCCCCATCCGAGGGCTACACCTTC. The genes are TRBV21-1 and TRBJ1-2. TRBV21-1 is a pseudogene locus. The CDR3 is 14 amino acids.

This sequence joins TRBV5-1 and TRBJ2-7; 7 bases match TRBD1. With 0 bases clipped from V and 0 bases from J, the junction kept 3 bases outside the gene matches. Germline lookup yields CDR1 SGHRS and CDR2 YFSETQ. The CDR3 loop spans 15 amino acids. CDR3 amino acids: CASSLGQGLSYEQYV. CDR3 nucleotides: TGCGCCAGCAGCTTGGGACAGGGTCTCTCCTACGAGCAGTACGTC.

This clone came up a few times. This chain links TRBV7-9 with TRBJ1-2; D might be TRBD1 (6 bases). The CDR3 covers 19 residues. With 3 bases removed from V and 1 base from J, the gap between germline ends came to 24 bases. The germline CDR1 and CDR2 sequences are SEHNR and FQNEAQ (reference sequence). CDR3 bases: TGTGCCAGCAGCTTCGCGGACAGCCCCCGCCGAACTAATAACTATGGCTACACCTTC. Amino acids: CASSFADSPRRTNNYGYTF. Full variable domain (missing parts from reference TRBV7-9 and TRBJ1-2): DTGVSQNPRHKITKRGQNVTFRCDPISEHNRLYWYRQTLGQGPEFLTYFQNEAQLEKSRLLSDRFSAERPKGSFSTLEIQRTEQGDSAMYLCASSFADSPRRTNNYGYTFGSGTRLTVV.

The chain is built from TRBV27 and TRBJ2-3; 8 bases line up with TRBD2. The CDR3 spans 16 residues. V trimming: 5 bases; J trimming: 1 base; junction bases outside the gene matches: 8. Germline V gene sequence: CDR1 MNHEY, CDR2 SMNVEV (reference sequence). The CDR3 DNA reads TGTGCCAGCAGTACGAGGACTAGCATCCGCACAGATACGCAGTATTTT. It codes for CASSTRTSIRTDTQYF.

This chain uses TRBV19 with TRBJ2-3; 7 nucleotides align to TRBD1. The CDR3 consists of 17 residues. Germline V lookup: CDR1 LNHDA, CDR2 SQIVND (reference sequence). V lost 3 bases, J lost 5 bases, and 14 bases stayed unmatched. Here the CDR3 DNA reads TGTGCCAGTAGTATGTCACACACAGGGGTAGTCGAAGATACGCAGTATTTT. This gives the protein CASSMSHTGVVEDTQYF. Supplemented by reference TRBV19 and TRBJ2-3, the full variable domain reads DGGITQSPKYLFRKEGQNVTLSCEQNLNHDAMYWYRQDPGQGLRLIYYSQIVNDFQKGDIAEGYSVSREKKESFPLTVTSAQKNPTAFYLCASSMSHTGVVEDTQYFGPGTRLTVL.

The chain recombines TRBV11-3 with TRBJ2-1, with a possible D match to TRBD2 (5 bases). Germline CDR1 reads SGHNT; CDR2 reads YENEEA. This CDR3 is 15 amino acids long. The V end was cut by 5 bases, the J end by 3 bases, with 14 bases between. The CDR3: CASSPSLGDYNEQFF. The CDR3 bases are TGTGCCAGCAGCCCTAGTCTGGGAGACTACAATGAGCAGTTCTTC.

The chain combines TRBV30 with TRBJ2-7, with a weak D call TRBD1 (5 bases). The CDR3 is 15 residues long. The V and J ends lost 0 bases and 5 bases respectively, with 17 bases between them. The germline gives CDR1 GTSNPN, CDR2 SVGIG (reference sequence). CDR3 sequence reads: CAWSVGAGVWDEQYF. The CDR3 DNA reads TGTGCCTGGAGTGTAGGGGCAGGAGTTTGGGACGAGCAGTACTTC.

This chain connects TRBV7-2 to TRBJ2-1, with unresolved D. The length of the CDR3 is 14 residues. Germline V gives CDR1 SGHTA, CDR2 FQGNSA. Trimming took off 1 base at V and 0 bases at J, with 4 bases between the two ends. The CDR3 region has the DNA TGTGCCAGCAGCTTAGAGAGCTCCTACAATGAGCAGTTCTTC. Translation: CASSLESSYNEQFF.

The genes are TRBV6-5 and TRBJ2-5, with D unclear. This CDR3 is 11 amino acids long. Germline CDR1 is MNHEY and CDR2 is SVGAGI. Trimming stripped 5 bases from V and 3 bases from J, with 4 bases between. CDR3 in amino acids: CASSDKETQYF. CDR3 coding DNA: TGTGCCAGCAGTGACAAAGAGACCCAGTACTTC.

The V call is TRBV7-8, the J call TRBJ2-7, with 7 bases fitting TRBD1. The V gene's germline CDR1 is SGHVS and CDR2 FQNEAQ. V trimming: 5 bases; J trimming: 1 base; junction bases outside the gene matches: 8. CDR3 size: 15 residues. The CDR3 nucleotides are TGTGCCAGCAGCCAGGGACAGAGCCCTTCCTACGAGCAGTACGTC. It specifies CASSQGQSPSYEQYV.

This chain connects TRBV5-4 to TRBJ1-1; a possible D gene is TRBD1 (6 bases). V was trimmed by 5 bases and J by 4 bases, leaving 15 bases between them. The CDR3 length is 14 residues. Germline V gives CDR1 SGHNT, CDR2 YYREEE (reference sequence). The DNA for the CDR3 is TGTGCCAGCAGAGTCTATGGGGGGCTCACTGAAGCTTTCTTT. It is translated as CASRVYGGLTEAFF. The whole variable domain, filled in from reference TRBV5-4 and TRBJ1-1, reads ETGVTQSPTHLIKTRGQQVTLRCSSQSGHNTVSWYQQALGQGPQFIFQYYREEENGRGNFPPRFSGLQFPNYSSELNVNALELDDSALYLCASRVYGGLTEAFFGQGTRLTVV.

The V gene is TRBV27, the J gene TRBJ1-6; D call uncertain. V lost 0 bases, J lost 9 bases, and 6 bases lay in between. From germline, CDR1 is MNHEY and CDR2 SMNVEV (reference sequence). The CDR3 is 13 amino acids. The CDR3 reads CASSLSEGSPLHF. The CDR3, as DNA: TGTGCCAGCAGTTTATCGGAGGGTTCACCCCTCCACTTT.